This note documents a single T cell receptor beta chain sequence. The assay was immunoSEQ multiplex PCR, and TCRdb's table has in-frame clones only and misses some. The table shows approximately 300,000 clones, with about 90% occurring only once. The data were taken from a study of blood T cell repertoires in COVID-19. CDR1 MNHEY and CDR2 SMNVEV come from the germline V gene (reference sequence). This CDR3 is 16 amino acids long. Trimming removed 8 bases from V and 5 bases from J; junction bases left unmatched: 10. This TCR was sampled from a woman aged 25 to 45 who had recovered from COVID-19. The rearrangement links TRBV27 to TRBJ2-1; 12 bases match TRBD1. What was sequenced was PBMCs or T cells enriched from blood (not recorded which). Here the CDR3 DNA reads TGTGCCAGCCGGGACAGGGGGCTGCGAGCCGACAATGAGCAGTTCTTC. The encoded protein is CASRDRGLRADNEQFF.